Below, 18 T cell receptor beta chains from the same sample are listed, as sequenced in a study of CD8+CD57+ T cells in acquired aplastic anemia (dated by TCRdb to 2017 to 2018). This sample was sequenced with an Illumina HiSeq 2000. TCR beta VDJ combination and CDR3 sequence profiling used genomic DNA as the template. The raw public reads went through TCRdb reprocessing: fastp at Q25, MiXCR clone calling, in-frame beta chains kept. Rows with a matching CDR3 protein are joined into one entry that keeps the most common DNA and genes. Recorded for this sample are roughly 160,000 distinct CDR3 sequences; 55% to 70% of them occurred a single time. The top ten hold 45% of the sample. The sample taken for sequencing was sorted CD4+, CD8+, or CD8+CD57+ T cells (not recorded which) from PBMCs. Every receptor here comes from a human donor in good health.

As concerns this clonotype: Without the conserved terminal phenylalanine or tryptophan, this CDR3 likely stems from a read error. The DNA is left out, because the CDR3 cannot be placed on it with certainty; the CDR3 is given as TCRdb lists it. The CDR3 protein is CASSISGMNT. The V gene is TRBV7-9, the J gene TRBJ2-6. 10 amino acids form the CDR3, both terminal residues included. Germline V gene sequence: CDR1 SEHNR, CDR2 FQNEAQ (reference sequence).

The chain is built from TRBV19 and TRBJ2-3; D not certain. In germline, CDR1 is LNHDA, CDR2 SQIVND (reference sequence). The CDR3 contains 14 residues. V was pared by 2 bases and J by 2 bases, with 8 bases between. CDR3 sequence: CASSIRAPTDTQYF. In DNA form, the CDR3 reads TGTGCCAGTAGTATAAGAGCCCCCACAGATACGCAGTATTTT.

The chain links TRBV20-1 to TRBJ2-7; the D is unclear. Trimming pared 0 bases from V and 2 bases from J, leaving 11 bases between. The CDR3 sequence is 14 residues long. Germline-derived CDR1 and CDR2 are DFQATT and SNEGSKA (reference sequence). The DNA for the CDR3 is TGCAGTGCTAGAGATCTCTCCCAGACCTACGAGCAGTACTTC. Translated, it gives CSARDLSQTYEQYF.

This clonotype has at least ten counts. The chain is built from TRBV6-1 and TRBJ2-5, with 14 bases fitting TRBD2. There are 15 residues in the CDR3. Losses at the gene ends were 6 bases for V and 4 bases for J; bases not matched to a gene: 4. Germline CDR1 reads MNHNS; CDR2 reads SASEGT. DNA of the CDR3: TGTGCCAGCAGCTTGACTAGCGGGAGGGGAGAGACCCAGTACTTC. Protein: CASSLTSGRGETQYF.

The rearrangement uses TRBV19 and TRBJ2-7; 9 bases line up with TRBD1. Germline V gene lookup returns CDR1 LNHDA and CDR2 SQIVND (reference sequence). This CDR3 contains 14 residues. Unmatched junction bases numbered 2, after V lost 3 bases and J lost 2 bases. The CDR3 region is CASSIGTGTYEQYF. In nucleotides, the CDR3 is TGTGCCAGTAGTATCGGGACAGGGACCTACGAGCAGTACTTC. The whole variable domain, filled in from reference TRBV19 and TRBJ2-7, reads DGGITQSPKYLFRKEGQNVTLSCEQNLNHDAMYWYRQDPGQGLRLIYYSQIVNDFQKGDIAEGYSVSREKKESFPLTVTSAQKNPTAFYLCASSIGTGTYEQYFGPGTRLTVT.

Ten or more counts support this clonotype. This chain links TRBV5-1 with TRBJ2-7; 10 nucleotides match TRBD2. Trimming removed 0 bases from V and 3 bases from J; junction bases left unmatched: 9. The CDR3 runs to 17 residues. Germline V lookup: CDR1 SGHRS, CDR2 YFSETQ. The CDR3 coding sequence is TGCGCCAGCAGCTTGGCCCCCAAGCTAGCGGGAGTCTACGAGCAGTACTTC. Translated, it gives CASSLAPKLAGVYEQYF. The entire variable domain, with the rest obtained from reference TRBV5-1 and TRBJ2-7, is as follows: KAGVTQTPRYLIKTRGQQVTLSCSPISGHRSVSWYQQTPGQGLQFLFEYFSETQRNKGNFPGRFSGRQFSNSRSEMNVSTLELGDSALYLCASSLAPKLAGVYEQYFGPGTRLTVT.

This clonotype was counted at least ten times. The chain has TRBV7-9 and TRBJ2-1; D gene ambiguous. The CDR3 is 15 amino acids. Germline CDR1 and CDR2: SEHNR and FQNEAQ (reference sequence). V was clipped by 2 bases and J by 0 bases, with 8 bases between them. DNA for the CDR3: TGTGCCAGCAGCTTAAAACTGACCTCCTACAATGAGCAGTTCTTC. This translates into CASSLKLTSYNEQFF.

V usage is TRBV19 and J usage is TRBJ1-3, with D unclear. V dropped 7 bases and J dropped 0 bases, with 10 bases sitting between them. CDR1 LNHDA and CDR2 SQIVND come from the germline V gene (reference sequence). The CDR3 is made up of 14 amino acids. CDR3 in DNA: TGTGCCAGTACCGGGCCTCGCTCTGGAAACACCATATATTTT. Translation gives CASTGPRSGNTIYF.

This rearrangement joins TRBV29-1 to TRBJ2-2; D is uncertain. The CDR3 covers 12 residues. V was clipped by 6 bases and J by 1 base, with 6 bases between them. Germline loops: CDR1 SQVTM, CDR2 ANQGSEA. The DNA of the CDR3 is TGCAGCGTCTACCAGAACACCGGGGAGCTGTTTTTT. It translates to CSVYQNTGELFF.

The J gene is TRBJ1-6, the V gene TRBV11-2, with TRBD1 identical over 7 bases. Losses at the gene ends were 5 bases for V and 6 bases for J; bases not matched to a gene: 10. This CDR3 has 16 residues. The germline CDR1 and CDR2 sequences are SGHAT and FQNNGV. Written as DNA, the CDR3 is TGTGCCAGCAGCGCTAACTCGGGACAGCTTAATTCACCCCTCCACTTT. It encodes CASSANSGQLNSPLHF.

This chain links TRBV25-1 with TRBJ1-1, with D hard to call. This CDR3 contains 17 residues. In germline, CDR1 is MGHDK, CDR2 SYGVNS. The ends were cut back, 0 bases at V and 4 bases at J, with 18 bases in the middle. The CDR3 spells CASSEYYLRGEGTEAFF. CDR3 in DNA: TGTGCCAGCAGTGAATATTATTTGCGCGGGGAGGGCACTGAAGCTTTCTTT.

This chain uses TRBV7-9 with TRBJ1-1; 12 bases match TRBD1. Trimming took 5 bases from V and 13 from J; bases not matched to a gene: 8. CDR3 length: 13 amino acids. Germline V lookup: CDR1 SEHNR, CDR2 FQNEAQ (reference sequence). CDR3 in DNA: TGTGCCAGCAGCAACCGGGACAGGGGGCGGAGTTTCTTT. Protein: CASSNRDRGRSFF. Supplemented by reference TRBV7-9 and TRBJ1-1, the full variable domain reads DTGVSQNPRHKITKRGQNVTFRCDPISEHNRLYWYRQTLGQGPEFLTYFQNEAQLEKSRLLSDRFSAERPKGSFSTLEIQRTEQGDSAMYLCASSNRDRGRSFFGQGTRLTVV.

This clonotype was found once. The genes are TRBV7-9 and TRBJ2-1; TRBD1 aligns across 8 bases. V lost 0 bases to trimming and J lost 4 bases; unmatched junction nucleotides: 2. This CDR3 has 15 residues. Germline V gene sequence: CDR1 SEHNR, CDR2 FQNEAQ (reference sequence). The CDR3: CASSLAGQVYNEQFF. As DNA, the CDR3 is TGTGCCAGCAGCTTAGCGGGACAGGTATACAATGAGCAGTTCTTC.

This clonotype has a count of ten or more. CDR3 in DNA: TGTGCCAGCAGCTTTCCGGGGAACACTGAAGCTTTCTTT. This encodes CASSFPGNTEAFF. The rearrangement uses TRBV7-9 and TRBJ1-1; D remains ambiguous. Trimming removed 3 bases at V and 1 base at J, with 6 bases between. The CDR3 is 13 residues long. CDR1 and CDR2 from the germline V gene are SEHNR and FQNEAQ (reference sequence). Full variable domain (outside the CDR3, taken from reference TRBV7-9 and TRBJ1-1): DTGVSQNPRHKITKRGQNVTFRCDPISEHNRLYWYRQTLGQGPEFLTYFQNEAQLEKSRLLSDRFSAERPKGSFSTLEIQRTEQGDSAMYLCASSFPGNTEAFFGQGTRLTVV.

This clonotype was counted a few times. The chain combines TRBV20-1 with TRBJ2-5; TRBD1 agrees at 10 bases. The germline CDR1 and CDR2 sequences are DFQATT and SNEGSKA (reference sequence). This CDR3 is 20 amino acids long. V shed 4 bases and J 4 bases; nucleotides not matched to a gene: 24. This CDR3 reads CSATDHGQGGWRGLGETQYF. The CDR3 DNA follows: TGCAGTGCTACAGACCATGGACAGGGGGGGTGGAGGGGTTTAGGAGAGACCCAGTACTTC.

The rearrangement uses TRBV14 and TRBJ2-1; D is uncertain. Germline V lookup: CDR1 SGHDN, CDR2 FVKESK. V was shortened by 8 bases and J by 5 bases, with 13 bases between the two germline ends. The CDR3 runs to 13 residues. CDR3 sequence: CASSLYFDNEQFF. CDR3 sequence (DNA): TGTGCCAGCTCACTGTACTTCGACAATGAGCAGTTCTTC.

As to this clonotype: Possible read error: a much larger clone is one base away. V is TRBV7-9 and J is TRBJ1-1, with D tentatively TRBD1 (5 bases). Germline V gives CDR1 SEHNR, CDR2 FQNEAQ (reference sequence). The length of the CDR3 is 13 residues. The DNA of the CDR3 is TGTGTCAGCAGGAACCAGGGTCGCACTGAAGCTTTCTTT. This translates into CVSRNQGRTEAFF.

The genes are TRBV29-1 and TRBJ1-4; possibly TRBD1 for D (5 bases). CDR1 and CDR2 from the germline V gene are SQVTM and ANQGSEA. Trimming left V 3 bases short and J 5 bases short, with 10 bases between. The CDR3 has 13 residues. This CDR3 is CSVDSGENEKLFF. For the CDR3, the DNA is TGCAGCGTTGATTCGGGGGAAAATGAAAAACTGTTTTTT.